This T cell receptor beta chain was captured by sequencing in a study of T cell repertoires in cytomegalovirus infection. This clonotype came up a few times. What it binds is unknown. From the reads, TCRdb called clonotypes with MiXCR, one entry per CDR3 protein. The sample shows hundreds of thousands of distinct CDR3 sequences, 31% of them seen only once. V dropped 6 bases and J dropped 2 bases, with 16 bases sitting between them. The CDR3 has 15 amino acids. Germline V CDR1 and CDR2: SNHLY, FYNNEI. Study-level results: HLA-C-restricted CMV clonotypes gave the most frequent clonotype in two of eight donors.

The rearrangement uses TRBV2 and TRBJ1-1, with a tentative D call TRBD1 (6 bases). The receptor was isolated from a human donor in good health (CMV status not recorded). Some clones in this sample may be carry-over from other donors' samples. Sequencing was performed on cultured CD8+ T cells from PBMCs, taken from culture after CMV antigen stimulation. The CDR3 loop reads CASSFLQGTNTEAFF. The CDR3 DNA reads TGTGCCAGCAGCTTTCTACAGGGAACAAACACTGAAGCTTTCTTT.